The 14 T cell receptor beta chains presented below share a single source sample, sequenced in a study of siplizumab effects on memory and regulatory T cells. Assay used: immunoSEQ multiplex PCR; TCRdb lists only in-frame clones, some missing. The data show 120,000 or so clones, 80% to 95% seen once. Sequenced sample: CD4+ T cells sorted from blood. Receptors originate from a human donor in good health.

The chain links TRBV6-4 to TRBJ1-1; D might be TRBD1 (6 bases). This CDR3 contains 14 residues. CDR1 is MRHNA and CDR2 is SNTAGT in the germline V gene. Trimming removed 7 bases from V and 4 bases from J, with 16 bases in between. In DNA, the CDR3 is TGTGCCAGCAAGACTCGGGAGGGGGTCACTGAAGCTTTCTTT. This encodes CASKTREGVTEAFF.

The rearrangement links TRBV4-1 to TRBJ2-1; D unclear. The V end lost 3 bases, the J end lost 0 bases, and 18 bases lay between the germline ends. This CDR3 contains 18 residues. From germline, CDR1 is MGHRA and CDR2 YSYEKL. CDR3 sequence reads: CASSQSPLRFSSYNEQFF. The CDR3 bases are TGCGCCAGCAGCCAGAGCCCCCTGCGGTTTAGCTCCTACAATGAGCAGTTCTTC.

J is TRBJ1-4 and V is TRBV28; a possible D gene is TRBD1 (5 bases). The CDR3 is 14 amino acids. Per germline, CDR1 MDHEN and CDR2 SYDVKM. Trimming took off 6 bases at V and 5 bases at J, with 13 bases between the two ends. CDR3 sequence: CASRLWTKNEKLFF. Written as DNA, the CDR3 is TGTGCCAGCAGGTTGTGGACAAAGAATGAAAAACTGTTTTTT. Variable domain in full (rest from reference TRBV28 and TRBJ1-4): DVKVTQSSRYLVKRTGEKVFLECVQDMDHENMFWYRQDPGLGLRLIYFSYDVKMKEKGDIPEGYSVSREKKERFSLILESASTNQTSMYLCASRLWTKNEKLFFGSGTQLSVL.

The V call is TRBV7-2, the J call TRBJ2-3; D gene ambiguous. This CDR3 has 11 residues. Trimming removed 4 bases at V and 4 bases at J, with 3 bases between. CDR1 and CDR2 from the germline V gene are SGHTA and FQGNSA. In nucleotides, the CDR3 is TGTGCCAGCAGCTCAGCAGATACGCAGTATTTT. It codes for CASSSADTQYF.

The gene calls are TRBV6-5 and TRBJ1-1; the D gene is possibly TRBD1 (6 bases). Germline values: CDR1 MNHEY, CDR2 SVGAGI. Trimming pared 7 bases from V and 6 bases from J, leaving 18 bases between. This CDR3 is 14 amino acids long. CDR3 in amino acids: CASTVRQGYAEAFF. In DNA, the CDR3 is TGTGCCAGCACTGTACGGCAGGGGTACGCTGAAGCTTTCTTT.

V and J are TRBV7-2 and TRBJ2-2; D gene uncertain. Germline-derived CDR1 and CDR2 are SGHTA and FQGNSA. The CDR3 sequence is 14 residues long. V was pared by 3 bases and J by 5 bases, with 10 bases between. CDR3 bases: TGTGCCAGCAGCTTTCTCACACCGACCGGGGAGCTGTTTTTT. It yields the protein CASSFLTPTGELFF.

The rearrangement uses TRBV6-5 and TRBJ2-7, with D uncertain. V dropped 5 bases and J dropped 5 bases, with 13 bases sitting between them. Germline V gene data show CDR1 as MNHEY and CDR2 as SVGAGI. The CDR3 totals 13 residues. The CDR3 spells CASSEIRKDEQYF. Written as DNA, the CDR3 is TGTGCCAGCAGTGAAATCCGCAAAGACGAGCAGTACTTC.

The rearrangement joins TRBV9 to TRBJ2-5; the D gene is possibly TRBD2 (5 bases). CDR3 size: 16 residues. The germline gives CDR1 SGDLS, CDR2 YYNGEE. V was pared by 3 bases and J by 4 bases, with 19 bases between. DNA for the CDR3: TGTGCCAGCAGCGCGGGGTCTAGTGGTCGGGCAGAGACCCAGTACTTC. Protein product: CASSAGSSGRAETQYF.

The V and J genes are TRBV27 and TRBJ1-1; no reliable D call. CDR3 size: 15 residues. V lost 4 bases and J 0 bases, leaving 12 bases between the germline ends. Looked up from germline, CDR1 is MNHEY and CDR2 is SMNVEV (reference sequence). Written as DNA, the CDR3 is TGTGCCAGCAGTTCCTTCCAGGTCATGAACACTGAAGCTTTCTTT. This translates into CASSSFQVMNTEAFF.

This chain joins TRBV18 and TRBJ1-1; D gene ambiguous. V gave up 2 bases and J gave up 6 bases, with 10 bases separating them. The CDR3 length is 13 residues. The germline V gene encodes CDR1 KGHSH and CDR2 LQKENI. CDR3 sequence: CASSPREESEAFF. The CDR3 nucleotides read TGTGCCAGCTCACCAAGGGAGGAGTCTGAAGCTTTCTTT.

The rearrangement joins TRBV6-1 to TRBJ2-5; D gene ambiguous. Trimming pared 8 bases from V and 3 bases from J, leaving 19 bases between. From germline, CDR1 is MNHNS and CDR2 SASEGT. The CDR3 sequence is 15 residues long. CDR3 sequence: CASSIPAAQEETQYF. DNA for the CDR3: TGTGCCAGCTCCATCCCGGCAGCGCAAGAAGAGACCCAGTACTTC.

CDR3 sequence (DNA): TGTGCCAGCAGCCAAGAAAGGGGACAGGGGAGTTCACCCCTCCACTTT. The encoded protein is CASSQERGQGSSPLHF. J is TRBJ1-6 and V is TRBV4-2, with 10 positions matching TRBD1. Germline-derived CDR1 and CDR2 are LGHNA and YNFKEQ. Trimming removed 0 bases from V and 9 bases from J; junction bases left unmatched: 5. The CDR3 sequence is 16 residues long.

This chain connects TRBV7-3 to TRBJ2-7; 9 bases agree with TRBD1. With 5 bases clipped from V and 5 bases from J, the junction kept 10 bases outside the gene matches. In germline, CDR1 is SGHTA, CDR2 FQGTGA. CDR3 length: 15 residues. CDR3 sequence: CASSLTGTGTNEQYF. Here the CDR3 DNA reads TGTGCCAGCAGCCTTACCGGGACAGGGACCAACGAGCAGTACTTC.

Only one count was recorded for this clone. CDR3 amino acids: CASSSLGGQGTGELFF. The CDR3 coding sequence is TGTGCCAGCAGCTCCTTGGGGGGTCAGGGCACCGGGGAGCTGTTTTTT. The J gene is TRBJ2-2, the V gene TRBV7-3; maybe TRBD2 (6 bases). Deletions cut 4 bases from V and 4 bases from J, with 16 bases between. The CDR3 length is 16 residues. Germline V gene lookup returns CDR1 SGHTA and CDR2 FQGTGA.